This TCR beta chain was recovered during a study of cytomegalovirus exposure and HLA in healthy donors. Overall study context: One earlier analysis, a look at 150 million to 200 million T cells, found more than 100 million unique TCR beta sequences. Study-level findings and limits: TCR beta chains numbering some 160 were designated cytomegalovirus-associated. Most TCR beta V segments were productive about 90% or about 30% of the time in an earlier analysis. When analyzed later, a missense DCLRE1C variant was found to be linked to TCR beta V- and J-gene trimming.

On this clone: Its antigen is still unknown.

Germline CDR1 PRHDT, CDR2 FYEKMQ (reference sequence). Deletions cut 3 bases from V and 10 bases from J, with 25 bases between. The CDR3 is made up of 17 amino acids. The PCR made use of 60 Vbeta and 13 Jbeta primers. Assay used: immunoSEQ multiplex PCR; TCRdb lists only in-frame clones, some missing. The sample has about 180,000 clones; 77% are singletons. The gene calls are TRBV13 and TRBJ2-4; TRBD2 might be the D (5 bases). The receptor was derived from a man aged 18 to 30 in good health and CMV-seronegative. Sequencing was carried out using PBMCs. The CDR3: CASSLEGGSAGARIQYF. The CDR3 nucleotides are TGTGCCAGCAGCTTGGAAGGCGGGTCTGCAGGAGCGCGGATTCAGTACTTC.